A single sample is the source of the 17 T cell receptor beta chains below, sequenced in a study of prognosis after radiotherapy for stage I lung cancer. Using two-round multiplex PCR, the authors amplified TCR beta CDR3 from genomic DNA. Gene-specific TRBV and TRBJ primers were used in PCR round one. TCRdb processed the multiplex PCR reads anew with MiXCR; each CDR3 protein has one entry. This table has 25,000 to 35,000 distinct CDR3 sequences, over 45% appearing once. The sample here was PBMCs, taken before or after stereotactic body radiation therapy (not recorded which). Receptor source: a donor over 45 with non-small cell lung cancer.

This clonotype was seen at least ten times. V is TRBV11-3 and J is TRBJ2-7, with 8 bases matching TRBD2. The V segment lost 1 base and the J segment 7 bases; nucleotides outside the gene matches: 12. This CDR3 region has 16 residues. The germline V gene has CDR1 SGHNT and CDR2 YENEEA. CDR3 in amino acids: CASSLGVGAGGTEQYF. CDR3 DNA: TGTGCCAGCAGCTTAGGAGTCGGCGCGGGAGGCACGGAGCAGTACTTC.

Comments on this clonotype: At one boundary the junction diverges from the germline segment, which might be a read error. This chain links TRBV2 with TRBJ1-1; weak D call: TRBD1 (5 bases). CDR1 and CDR2 (germline): SNHLY, FYNNEI. CDR3 length: 14 amino acids. This CDR3 reads CSSALVGGETEAFF. CDR3 nucleotide sequence: TGTTCCAGCGCCTTAGTGGGAGGGGAAACTGAAGCTTTCTTT.

As regards this clonotype: A far larger clone is just one base off, so this is likely a read error. This chain links TRBV14 with TRBJ2-4, with D unclear. Germline CDR1 reads SGHDN; CDR2 reads FVKESK. The CDR3 is 12 amino acids. V lost 0 bases to trimming and J lost 13 bases, with 10 bases between them. CDR3 protein: CASSQDVVEQYF. DNA of the CDR3: TGTGCCAGCAGCCAAGATGTCGTTGAGCAGTACTTC.

J is TRBJ2-3 and V is TRBV14, with D possibly being TRBD2 (6 bases). CDR1 is SGHDN and CDR2 is FVKESK in the germline V gene. CDR3 length: 19 residues. V shed 6 bases and J shed 2 bases, with 27 bases lying between them. For the CDR3, the DNA is TGTGCCAGCAGTTGTCTTCCCGGGGGACCACTTATACCCACAGATACGCAGTATTTT. This codes for CASSCLPGGPLIPTDTQYF.

This clonotype occurred once. This clone may be a read error of a much larger clone one base away. This sequence joins TRBV7-2 and TRBJ2-7; possibly TRBD1 for D (5 bases). Germline assignment: CDR1 SGHTA and CDR2 FQGNSA. V lost 5 bases, J lost 6 bases, and 20 bases lay in between. This CDR3 is built from 15 residues. This CDR3 is CASSPGLQVKSEQYF. In nucleotides, the CDR3 is TGTGCCAGCAGCCCCGGATTACAGGTAAAGAGCGAGCAGTACTTC.

The genes are TRBV3-1 and TRBJ2-3; TRBD1 aligns across 7 bases. The V and J ends lost 5 bases and 5 bases, in that order; junction bases with no gene match: 7. Germline V gene lookup returns CDR1 LGHDT and CDR2 YNNKEL (reference sequence). This CDR3 has 14 amino acids. CDR3 sequence reads: CASSNNRGRDTQYF. CDR3 in DNA: TGTGCCAGCAGCAACAACAGGGGCAGAGATACGCAGTATTTT.

This clonotype was seen at least ten times. The rearrangement joins TRBV2 to TRBJ1-5; TRBD1 is a possible D gene (5 bases). V was shortened by 1 base and J by 6 bases, with 13 bases between the two germline ends. This CDR3 contains 15 residues. In germline, CDR1 is SNHLY, CDR2 FYNNEI. The CDR3 nucleotides read TGTGCCAGCAGTGAAGAGGGGCAGGGCCGTCAGCCCCAGCATTTT. This encodes CASSEEGQGRQPQHF.

This clonotype has a single count. This chain joins TRBV28 and TRBJ1-1; D is possibly TRBD1 (5 bases). The length of the CDR3 is 17 residues. The ends were cut back, 6 bases at V and 4 bases at J, with 24 bases in the middle. Germline CDR1 MDHEN, CDR2 SYDVKM. This chain's CDR3 is CASSPPGSSWQSTEAFF. The CDR3 region has the DNA TGTGCCAGCAGCCCACCAGGGTCTTCATGGCAGTCCACTGAAGCTTTCTTT.

This clonotype occurred many times. The chain joins TRBV6-5 to TRBJ1-4; D possibly corresponds to TRBD1 (5 bases). V lost 2 bases, J lost 8 bases, and 18 bases lay in between. The CDR3 spans 16 residues. Germline assignment: CDR1 MNHEY and CDR2 SVGAGI. The CDR3 region has the DNA TGTGCCAGCAGTTACCGCTTCCGGGACCGGGGGGAAAAACTGTTTTTT. This encodes CASSYRFRDRGEKLFF.

Notes on this clonotype: A read error is likely, as this CDR3 ends without the conserved phenylalanine or tryptophan. The CDR3, as DNA: TGTGACAGCAGTTTTTCCTGGGTGGACAGGGGCACAGATACGCAGTATTGT. Its protein product is CDSSFSWVDRGTDTQYC. The V call is TRBV28, the J call TRBJ2-3; 8 positions match TRBD1. This CDR3 comprises 17 residues. The germline V gene encodes CDR1 MDHEN and CDR2 SYDVKM.

By share of the sample, this clonotype is medium-sized. The chain joins TRBV7-9 to TRBJ2-2, with D maybe TRBD1 (5 bases). From germline, CDR1 is SEHNR and CDR2 FQNEAQ (reference sequence). V was pared by 8 bases and J by 3 bases, with 13 bases between. This CDR3 region has 14 residues. For the CDR3, the DNA is TGTGCCAGCGCTATACAGGTCTACACCGGGGAGCTGTTTTTT. Translated, it gives CASAIQVYTGELFF.

The table lists this clonotype with many counts. Here the CDR3 reads CASSHRAQETQYF. The CDR3 nucleotides are TGTGCCAGCAGCCACAGGGCGCAAGAGACCCAGTACTTC. The genes are TRBV27 and TRBJ2-5; possible D gene TRBD1, 6 bases. There are 13 residues in the CDR3. Trimming pared 6 bases from V and 2 bases from J, leaving 10 bases between. Germline loops: CDR1 MNHEY, CDR2 SMNVEV (reference sequence).

The genes are TRBV15 and TRBJ2-6; maybe TRBD1 (6 bases). Trimming removed 5 bases from V and 0 bases from J, with 20 bases in between. The V gene's germline CDR1 is LNHNV and CDR2 YYDKDF (reference sequence). The CDR3 has 19 amino acids. The CDR3 region has the DNA TGTGCCACCAGCGGCTGGGCTAAGGAGACAGGCTCTGGGGCCAACGTCCTGACTTTC. Residues: CATSGWAKETGSGANVLTF.

This clonotype was found many times. V is TRBV29-1 and J is TRBJ2-7, with 8 bases aligning to TRBD1. This CDR3 contains 13 residues. The trim removed 4 bases at V and 5 bases at J, leaving 7 bases unmatched. Germline CDR1 SQVTM, CDR2 ANQGSEA. CDR3 nucleotide sequence: TGCAGCGTTGTAGGGACAGGCCTTGACGAGCAGTACTTC. Its protein product is CSVVGTGLDEQYF.

CDR3 DNA sequence: TGTGCCACTAGCGATACTACGGGACTATCGGGAGTCAATGAGCAGTTCTTC. Protein: CATSDTTGLSGVNEQFF. The chain combines TRBV24-1 with TRBJ2-1, with TRBD2 matching 7 bases. The germline gives CDR1 KGHDR, CDR2 SFDVKD. The CDR3 runs to 17 residues. The trim removed 10 bases at V and 6 bases at J, leaving 20 bases unmatched.

This clonotype was picked up many times. This rearrangement joins TRBV11-1 to TRBJ2-7, with 9 nucleotides matching TRBD1. The CDR3 has 20 residues. Germline V gene data show CDR1 as SGHAT and CDR2 as FQDESV (reference sequence). The J segment lost 6 bases and the V segment lost 5 bases, leaving 26 bases of the junction unmatched. The DNA for the CDR3 is TGTGCCAGCAGCCGGGGAGGTCTGCGTCGAAGGGACAGGGAATATGTCGAGCAGTACTTC. This gives the protein CASSRGGLRRRDREYVEQYF.

Many counts were recorded for this clonotype. The chain couples TRBV10-3 to TRBJ2-1, with TRBD1 matching over 8 bases. In germline, CDR1 is ENHRY, CDR2 SYGVKD. V shed 2 bases and J 7 bases; nucleotides not matched to a gene: 7. The CDR3 contains 15 residues. The CDR3 region is CAISEMGTGRNEQFF. The CDR3 DNA reads as TGTGCCATCAGTGAGATGGGGACAGGCCGAAATGAGCAGTTCTTC.